The following is a TCR beta chain sequence with its context. These data belong to a study of blood T cell repertoires in COVID-19. Background on the study: Sources were T cells, B-cell-depleted T cells, or PBMCs; the material itself was cDNA or gDNA.

Sequencing was performed with immunoSEQ multiplex PCR; in TCRdb, only in-frame clones are kept and a portion is missing. Altogether fewer than 450,000 clones are present, about 87% being singletons, with the ten largest covering roughly 12%. Followed longitudinally, the Seattle patients had been enrolled during active infection. The germline V gene has CDR1 SGHNT and CDR2 YYREEE (reference sequence). Trimming left V 2 bases short and J 8 bases short, with 13 bases between. The CDR3 consists of 14 residues. This receptor was identified in a woman aged 45-65 years with COVID-19, enrolled during active disease. Sequencing used peripheral blood. V and J are TRBV5-4 and TRBJ1-4; D perhaps matches TRBD1 (5 bases). CDR3 sequence: CASSLHGGGEKLFF. DNA for the CDR3: TGTGCCAGCAGCTTACACGGGGGAGGGGAAAAACTGTTTTTT.